This T cell receptor (beta chain) came from a study of control samples from healthy donors and cancer patients. The CDR3 sequence is 14 residues long. V gave up 5 bases and J gave up 4 bases, with 11 bases separating them. CDR1 MDHEN and CDR2 SYDVKM come from the germline V gene. This clone showed up just a few times. Using immunoSEQ multiplex PCR, the repertoire was profiled, and TCRdb retains in-frame clones only, with some absent. This table has approximately 94,000 clones, roughly 92% appearing once. Sequenced sample: blood. The genes are TRBV28 and TRBJ2-2; D gene unclear. The clonotype was recovered from a woman aged 30 to 39 in good health. The CDR3, as DNA: TGTGCCAGCAGTCCCACACTCGGCACCGGGGAGCTGTTTTTT. Its translation is CASSPTLGTGELFF. The full variable domain, completed using reference TRBV28 and TRBJ2-2, is DVKVTQSSRYLVKRTGEKVFLECVQDMDHENMFWYRQDPGLGLRLIYFSYDVKMKEKGDIPEGYSVSREKKERFSLILESASTNQTSMYLCASSPTLGTGELFFGEGSRLTVL.